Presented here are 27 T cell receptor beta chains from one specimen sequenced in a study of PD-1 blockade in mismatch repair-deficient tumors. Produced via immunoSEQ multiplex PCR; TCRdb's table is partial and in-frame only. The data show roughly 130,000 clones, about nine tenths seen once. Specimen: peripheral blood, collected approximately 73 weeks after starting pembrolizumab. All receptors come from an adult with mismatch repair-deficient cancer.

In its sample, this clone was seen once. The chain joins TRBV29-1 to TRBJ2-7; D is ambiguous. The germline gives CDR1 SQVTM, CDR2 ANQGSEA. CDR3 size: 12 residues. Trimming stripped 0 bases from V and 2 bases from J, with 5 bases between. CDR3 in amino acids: CSVEDLTYEQYF. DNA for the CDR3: TGCAGCGTTGAAGATCTAACCTACGAGCAGTACTTC.

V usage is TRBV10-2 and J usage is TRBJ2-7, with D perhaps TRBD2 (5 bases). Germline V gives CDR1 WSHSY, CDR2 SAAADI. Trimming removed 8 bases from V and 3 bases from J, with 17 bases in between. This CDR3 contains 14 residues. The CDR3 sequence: CASQRGQRNYEQYF. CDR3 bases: TGCGCCAGCCAGAGAGGGCAGCGGAACTACGAGCAGTACTTC.

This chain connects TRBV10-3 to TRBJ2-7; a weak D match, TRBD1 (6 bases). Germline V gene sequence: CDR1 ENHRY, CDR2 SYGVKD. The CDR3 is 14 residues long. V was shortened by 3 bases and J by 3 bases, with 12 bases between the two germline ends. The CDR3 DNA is TGTGCCATCAGTGACATAGGGGGACGCTACGAGCAGTACTTC. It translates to CAISDIGGRYEQYF.

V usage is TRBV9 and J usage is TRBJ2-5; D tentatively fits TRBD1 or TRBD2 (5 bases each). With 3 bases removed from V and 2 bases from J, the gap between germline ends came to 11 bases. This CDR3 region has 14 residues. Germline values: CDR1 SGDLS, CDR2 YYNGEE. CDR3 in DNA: TGTGCCAGCAGCGGTGGGACGCCACAAGAGACCCAGTACTTC. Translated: CASSGGTPQETQYF.

As DNA, the CDR3 is TGTGCCAGCAGTCCCTCCCCCGGGACTGAGTACGAGCAGTACTTC. This translates into CASSPSPGTEYEQYF. This chain joins TRBV27 and TRBJ2-7; a weak D match, TRBD2 (6 bases). CDR1 is MNHEY and CDR2 is SMNVEV in the germline V gene (reference sequence). This CDR3 contains 15 residues. V was cut by 5 bases and J by 4 bases, with 18 bases left in between.

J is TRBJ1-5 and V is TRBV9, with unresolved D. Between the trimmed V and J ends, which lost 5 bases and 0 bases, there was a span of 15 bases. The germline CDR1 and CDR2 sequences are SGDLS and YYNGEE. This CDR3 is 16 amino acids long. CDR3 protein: CASRTRCLNSNQPQHF. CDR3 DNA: TGTGCCAGCAGGACCCGATGTCTTAATAGCAATCAGCCCCAGCATTTT.

This CDR3 is CASRGTSSYEQYF. The CDR3 DNA reads as TGTGCCAGCAGGGGGACGAGCTCCTACGAGCAGTACTTC. The chain recombines TRBV27 with TRBJ2-7; either TRBD1 or TRBD2 may supply D (5 bases each). Germline V gene data show CDR1 as MNHEY and CDR2 as SMNVEV (reference sequence). V lost 6 bases, J lost 0 bases, and 9 bases lay in between. The CDR3 length is 13 residues.

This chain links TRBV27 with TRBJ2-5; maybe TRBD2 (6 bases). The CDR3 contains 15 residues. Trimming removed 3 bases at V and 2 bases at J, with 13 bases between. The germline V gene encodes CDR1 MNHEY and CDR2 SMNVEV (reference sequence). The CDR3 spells CASSLEGGGQETQYF. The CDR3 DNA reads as TGTGCCAGCAGTTTGGAGGGAGGAGGGCAAGAGACCCAGTACTTC.

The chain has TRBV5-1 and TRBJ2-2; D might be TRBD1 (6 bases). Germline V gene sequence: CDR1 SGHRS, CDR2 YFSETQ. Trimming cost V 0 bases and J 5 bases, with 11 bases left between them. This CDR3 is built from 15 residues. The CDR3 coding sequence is TGCGCCAGCAGCTTGGTTGGGGGCTGGACCGGGGAGCTGTTTTTT. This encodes CASSLVGGWTGELFF.

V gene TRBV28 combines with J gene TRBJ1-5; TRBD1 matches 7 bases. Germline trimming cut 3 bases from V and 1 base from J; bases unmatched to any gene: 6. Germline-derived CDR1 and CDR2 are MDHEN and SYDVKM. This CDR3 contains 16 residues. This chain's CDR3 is CASSFDREWSNQPQHF. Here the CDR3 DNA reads TGTGCCAGCAGTTTCGACAGGGAGTGGAGCAATCAGCCCCAGCATTTT.

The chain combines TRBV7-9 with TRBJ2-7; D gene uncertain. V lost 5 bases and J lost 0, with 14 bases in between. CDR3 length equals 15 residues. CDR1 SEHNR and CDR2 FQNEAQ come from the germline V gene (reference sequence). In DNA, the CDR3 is TGTGCCAGCAGCCCATATCTGAGTTTCTCCTACGAGCAGTACTTC. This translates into CASSPYLSFSYEQYF. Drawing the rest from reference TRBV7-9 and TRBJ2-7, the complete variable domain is DTGVSQNPRHKITKRGQNVTFRCDPISEHNRLYWYRQTLGQGPEFLTYFQNEAQLEKSRLLSDRFSAERPKGSFSTLEIQRTEQGDSAMYLCASSPYLSFSYEQYFGPGTRLTVT.

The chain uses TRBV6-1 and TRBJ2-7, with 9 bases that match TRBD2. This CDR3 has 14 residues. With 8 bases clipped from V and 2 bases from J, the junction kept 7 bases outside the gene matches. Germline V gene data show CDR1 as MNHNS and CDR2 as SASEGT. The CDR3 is CASGWLAGPYEQYF. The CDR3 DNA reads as TGTGCCAGCGGATGGCTAGCGGGACCCTACGAGCAGTACTTC.

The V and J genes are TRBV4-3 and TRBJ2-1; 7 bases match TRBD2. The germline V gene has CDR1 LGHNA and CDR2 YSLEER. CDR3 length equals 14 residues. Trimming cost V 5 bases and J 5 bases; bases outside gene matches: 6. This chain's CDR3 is CASSSGRGDNEQFF. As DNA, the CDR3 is TGCGCCAGCAGCTCTGGGAGGGGCGACAATGAGCAGTTCTTC.

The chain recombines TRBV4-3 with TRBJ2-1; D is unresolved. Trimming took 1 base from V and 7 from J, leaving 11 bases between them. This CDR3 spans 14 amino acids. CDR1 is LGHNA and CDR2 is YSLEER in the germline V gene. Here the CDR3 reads CASSQGNGRNEQFF. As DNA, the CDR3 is TGCGCCAGCAGCCAAGGAAACGGCCGAAATGAGCAGTTCTTC.

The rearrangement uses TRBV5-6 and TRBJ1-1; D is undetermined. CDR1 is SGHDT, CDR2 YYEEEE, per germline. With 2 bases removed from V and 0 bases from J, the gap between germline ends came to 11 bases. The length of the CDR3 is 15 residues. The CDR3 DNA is TGTGCCAGCAGCTTTTCCGGGAGGATGAACACTGAAGCTTTCTTT. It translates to CASSFSGRMNTEAFF.

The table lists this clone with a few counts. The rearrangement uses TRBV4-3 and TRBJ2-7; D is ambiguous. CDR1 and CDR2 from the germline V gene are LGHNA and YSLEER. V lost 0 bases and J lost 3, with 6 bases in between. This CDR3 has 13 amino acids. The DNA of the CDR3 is TGCGCCAGCAGCCAAGAGAAGGGCTACGAGCAGTACTTC. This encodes CASSQEKGYEQYF.

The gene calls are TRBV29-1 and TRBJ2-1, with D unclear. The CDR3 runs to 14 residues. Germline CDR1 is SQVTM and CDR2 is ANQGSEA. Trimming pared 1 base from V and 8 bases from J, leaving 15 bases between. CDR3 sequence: CSVEGWSQEYEQFF. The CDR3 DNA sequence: TGCAGCGTTGAAGGTTGGAGCCAGGAATATGAGCAGTTCTTC.

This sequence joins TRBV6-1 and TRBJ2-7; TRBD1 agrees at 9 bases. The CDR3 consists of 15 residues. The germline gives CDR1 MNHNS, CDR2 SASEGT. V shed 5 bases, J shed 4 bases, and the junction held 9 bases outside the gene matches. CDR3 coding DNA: TGTGCCAGCAGTTCACCGGGACAGGGCCCATACGAGCAGTACTTC. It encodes CASSSPGQGPYEQYF.

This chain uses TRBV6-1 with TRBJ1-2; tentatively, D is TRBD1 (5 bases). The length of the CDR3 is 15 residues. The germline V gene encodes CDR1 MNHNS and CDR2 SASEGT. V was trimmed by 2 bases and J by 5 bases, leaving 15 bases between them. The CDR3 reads CASSEPFRAYYGYTF. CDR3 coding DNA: TGTGCCAGCAGTGAACCTTTCAGGGCTTATTATGGCTACACCTTC.

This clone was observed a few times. The CDR3 sequence is CASRAELGSYEQYF. The CDR3 region has the DNA TGTGCCAGCCGGGCGGAGCTGGGCTCCTACGAGCAGTACTTC. The chain is built from TRBV2 and TRBJ2-7; D ambiguous. Trimming removed 8 bases at V and 0 bases at J, with 14 bases between. The CDR3 is 14 residues long. Germline CDR1 SNHLY, CDR2 FYNNEI.

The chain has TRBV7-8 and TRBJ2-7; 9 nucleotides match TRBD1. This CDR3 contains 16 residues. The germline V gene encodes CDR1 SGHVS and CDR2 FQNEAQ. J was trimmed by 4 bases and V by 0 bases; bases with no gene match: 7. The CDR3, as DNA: TGTGCCAGCAGCTTAGCGAGGGGACAGGGTTTATACGAGCAGTACTTC. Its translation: CASSLARGQGLYEQYF. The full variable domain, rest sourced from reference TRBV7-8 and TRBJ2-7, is GAGVSQSPRYKVAKRGQDVALRCDPISGHVSLFWYQQALGQGPEFLTYFQNEAQLDKSGLPSDRFFAERPEGSVSTLKIQRTQQEDSAVYLCASSLARGQGLYEQYFGPGTRLTVT.

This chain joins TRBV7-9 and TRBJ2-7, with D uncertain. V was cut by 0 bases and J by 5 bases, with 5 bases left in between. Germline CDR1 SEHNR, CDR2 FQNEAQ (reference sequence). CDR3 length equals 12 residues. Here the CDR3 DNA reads TGTGCCAGCAGCTTAGCGGACGACGAGCAGTACTTC. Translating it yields CASSLADDEQYF.

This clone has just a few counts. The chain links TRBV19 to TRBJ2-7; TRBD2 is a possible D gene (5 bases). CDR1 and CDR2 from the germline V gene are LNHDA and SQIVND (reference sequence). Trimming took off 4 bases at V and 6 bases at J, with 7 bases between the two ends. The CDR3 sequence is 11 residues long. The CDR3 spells CASSTGSEQYF. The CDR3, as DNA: TGTGCCAGTAGTACGGGATCCGAGCAGTACTTC.

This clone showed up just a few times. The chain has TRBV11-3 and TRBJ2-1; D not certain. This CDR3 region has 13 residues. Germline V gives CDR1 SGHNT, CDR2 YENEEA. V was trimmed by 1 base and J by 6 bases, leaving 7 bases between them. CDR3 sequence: CASSLALINEQFF. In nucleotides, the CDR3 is TGTGCCAGCAGCTTAGCCCTCATCAATGAGCAGTTCTTC. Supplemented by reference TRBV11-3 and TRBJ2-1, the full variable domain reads EAGVVQSPRYKIIEKKQPVAFWCNPISGHNTLYWYLQNLGQGPELLIRYENEEAVDDSQLPKDRFSAERLKGVDSTLKIQPAELGDSAVYLCASSLALINEQFFGPGTRLTVL.

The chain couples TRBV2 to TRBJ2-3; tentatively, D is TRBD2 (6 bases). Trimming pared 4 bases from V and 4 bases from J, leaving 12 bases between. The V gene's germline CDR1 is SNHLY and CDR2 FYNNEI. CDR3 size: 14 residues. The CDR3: CASSGLGLADTQYF. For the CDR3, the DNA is TGTGCCAGCAGTGGACTAGGCCTCGCAGATACGCAGTATTTT. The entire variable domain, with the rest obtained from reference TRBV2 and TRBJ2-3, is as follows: EPEVTQTPSHQVTQMGQEVILRCVPISNHLYFYWYRQILGQKVEFLVSFYNNEISEKSEIFDDQFSVERPDGSNFTLKIRSTKLEDSAMYFCASSGLGLADTQYFGPGTRLTVL.

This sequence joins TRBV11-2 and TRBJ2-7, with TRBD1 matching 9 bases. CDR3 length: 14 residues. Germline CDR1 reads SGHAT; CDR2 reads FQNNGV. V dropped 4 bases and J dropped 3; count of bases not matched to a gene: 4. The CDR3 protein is CASSSRTGVYEQYF. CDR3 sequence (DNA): TGTGCCAGCAGCTCCCGGACAGGGGTCTACGAGCAGTACTTC.

CDR3 in amino acids: CARNRDPSSDEQFF. As DNA, the CDR3 is TGTGCCAGAAACCGGGACCCCTCCTCGGATGAGCAGTTCTTC. The gene calls are TRBV2 and TRBJ2-1; possibly TRBD1 or TRBD2 for D (5 bases each). Looked up from germline, CDR1 is SNHLY and CDR2 is FYNNEI. The CDR3 is 14 residues long. The V end was cut by 9 bases, the J end by 8 bases, with 20 bases between.